Here is one T cell receptor (beta chain) with its context. Its antigen is still unknown. This entry is derived from a study of OX40 agonist ivuxolimab in advanced cancers. Study in general: Of the participants, roughly 40% had some prior anti-PD-1, anti-PD-L1 or anti-CTLA-4 therapy, which was allowed.

Study outcomes and limitations: The CD4+ and CD8+ T cells in the blood had expanded clonally by week 6 at 0.1 to 3.0 mg/kg. Expanded peripheral T cell antigen specificity was not determined. Also present in some nonresponders was a low level of normalized T-cell clonal expansion.

Generated by immunoSEQ multiplex PCR, the TCRdb table keeps only in-frame clones and is missing some. The table includes 90,000 to 95,000 clones, around 87% detected once. The specimen was CD4+ or CD8+ T cells sorted from blood, collected in a trial of the OX40 agonist ivuxolimab. The receptor was isolated from an adult with an advanced solid tumor such as melanoma, head and neck, liver or kidney cancer.

CDR3 residues: CASSQENVWTDTQYF. CDR3 nucleotide sequence: TGCGCCAGCAGCCAAGAAAATGTTTGGACAGATACGCAGTATTTT. The chain carries TRBV4-3 and TRBJ2-3; D remains ambiguous. The CDR3 totals 15 residues. Deletions cut 0 bases from V and 3 bases from J, with 10 bases between. Germline-derived CDR1 and CDR2 are LGHNA and YSLEER.